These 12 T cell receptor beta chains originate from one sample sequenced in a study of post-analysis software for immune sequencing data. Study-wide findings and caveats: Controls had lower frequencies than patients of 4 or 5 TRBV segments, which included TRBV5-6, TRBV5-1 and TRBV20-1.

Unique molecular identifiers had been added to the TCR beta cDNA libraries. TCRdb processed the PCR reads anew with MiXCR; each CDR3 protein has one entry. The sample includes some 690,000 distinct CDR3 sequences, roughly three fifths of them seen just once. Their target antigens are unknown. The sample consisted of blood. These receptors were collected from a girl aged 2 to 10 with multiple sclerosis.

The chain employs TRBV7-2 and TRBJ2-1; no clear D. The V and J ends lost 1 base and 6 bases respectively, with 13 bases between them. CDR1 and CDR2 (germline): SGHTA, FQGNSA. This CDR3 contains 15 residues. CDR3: CASSLGQPLSNEQFF. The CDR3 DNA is TGTGCCAGCAGCTTAGGTCAGCCGTTATCCAATGAGCAGTTCTTC.

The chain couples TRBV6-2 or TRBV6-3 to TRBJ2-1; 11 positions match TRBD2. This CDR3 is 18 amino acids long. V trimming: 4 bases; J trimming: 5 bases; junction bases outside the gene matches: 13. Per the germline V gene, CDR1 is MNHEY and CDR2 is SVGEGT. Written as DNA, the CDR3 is TGTGCCAGCAGTTTCTACCACATCCTAGCGGGGGGAGACAATGAGCAGTTCTTC. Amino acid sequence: CASSFYHILAGGDNEQFF.

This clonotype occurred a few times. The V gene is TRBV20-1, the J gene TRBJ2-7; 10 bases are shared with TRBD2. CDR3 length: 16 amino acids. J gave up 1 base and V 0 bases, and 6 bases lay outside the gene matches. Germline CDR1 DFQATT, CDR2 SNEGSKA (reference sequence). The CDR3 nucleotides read TGCAGTGCTAGAGATCCCCTAGCGGGGGCGTCCTACGAGCAGTACTTC. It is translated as CSARDPLAGASYEQYF.

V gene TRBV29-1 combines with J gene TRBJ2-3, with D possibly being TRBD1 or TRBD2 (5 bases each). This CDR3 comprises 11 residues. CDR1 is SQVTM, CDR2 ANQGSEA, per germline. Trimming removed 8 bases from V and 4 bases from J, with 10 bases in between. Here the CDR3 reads CSPGTPDTQYF. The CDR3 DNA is TGCAGCCCTGGGACCCCAGATACGCAGTATTTT.

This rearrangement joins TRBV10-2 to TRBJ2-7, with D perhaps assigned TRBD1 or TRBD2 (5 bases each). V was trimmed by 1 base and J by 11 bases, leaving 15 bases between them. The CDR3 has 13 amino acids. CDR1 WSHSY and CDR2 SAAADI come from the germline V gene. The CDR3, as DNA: TGCGCCAGCAGTGAGTTTAGGGGACCGGTCGAGTACTTC. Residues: CASSEFRGPVEYF.

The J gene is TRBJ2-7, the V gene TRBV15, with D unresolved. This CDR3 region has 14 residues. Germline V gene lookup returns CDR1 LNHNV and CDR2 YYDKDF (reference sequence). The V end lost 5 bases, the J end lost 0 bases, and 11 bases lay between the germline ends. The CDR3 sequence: CATSGRSSSYEQYF. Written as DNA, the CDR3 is TGTGCCACCAGCGGGCGATCAAGCTCCTACGAGCAGTACTTC.

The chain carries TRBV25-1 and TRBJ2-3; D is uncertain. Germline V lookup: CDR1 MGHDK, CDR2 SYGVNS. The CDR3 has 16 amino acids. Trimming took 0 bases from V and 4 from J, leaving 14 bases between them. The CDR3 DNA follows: TGTGCCAGCAGTGAATATGGGTTTGGGTTATCAGATACGCAGTATTTT. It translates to CASSEYGFGLSDTQYF.

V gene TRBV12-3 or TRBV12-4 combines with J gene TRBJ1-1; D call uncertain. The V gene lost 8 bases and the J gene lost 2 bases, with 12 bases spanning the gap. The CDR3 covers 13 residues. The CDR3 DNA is TGTGCCAGCCGAAATGAGGGCAACACTGAAGCTTTCTTT. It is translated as CASRNEGNTEAFF.

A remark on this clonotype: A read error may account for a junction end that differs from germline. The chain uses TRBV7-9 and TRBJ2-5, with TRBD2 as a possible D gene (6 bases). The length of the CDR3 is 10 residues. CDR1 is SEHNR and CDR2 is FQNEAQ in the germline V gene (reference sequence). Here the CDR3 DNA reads TGTACCAGCAGCGGGGAGACCCAGTACTTC. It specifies CTSSGETQYF.

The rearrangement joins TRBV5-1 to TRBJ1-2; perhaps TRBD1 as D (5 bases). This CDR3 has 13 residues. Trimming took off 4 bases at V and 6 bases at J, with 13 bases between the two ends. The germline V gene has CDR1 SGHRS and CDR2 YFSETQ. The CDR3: CASSGVGADGYTF. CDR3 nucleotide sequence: TGCGCCAGCAGCGGTGTAGGGGCGGATGGCTACACCTTC.

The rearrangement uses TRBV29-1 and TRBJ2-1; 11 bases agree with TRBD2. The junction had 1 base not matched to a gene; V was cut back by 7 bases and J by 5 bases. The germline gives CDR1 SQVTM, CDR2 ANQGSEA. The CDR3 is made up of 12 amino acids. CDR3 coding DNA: TGCAGCGCGGGACTAGCGGACAATGAGCAGTTCTTC. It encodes CSAGLADNEQFF.

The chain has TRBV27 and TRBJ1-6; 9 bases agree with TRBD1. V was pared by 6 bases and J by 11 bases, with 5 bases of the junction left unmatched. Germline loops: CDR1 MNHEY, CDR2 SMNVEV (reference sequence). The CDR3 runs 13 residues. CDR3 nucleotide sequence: TGTGCCAGCAGCTACAGGGGGCAGACACCCCTCCACTTT. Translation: CASSYRGQTPLHF.